Listed here is a single T cell receptor (beta chain). These data originate in a study of blood T cell repertoires in COVID-19. Between the trimmed V and J ends, which lost 3 bases and 4 bases, there was a span of 7 bases. The length of the CDR3 is 13 residues. Germline V gives CDR1 SEHNR, CDR2 FQNEAQ (reference sequence). Data came from immunoSEQ multiplex PCR; TCRdb stores just in-frame clones and leaves some out. The sample carries about 150,000 clones, approximately 83% recorded once. Sequences were obtained from peripheral blood. This receptor was identified in a woman aged 60-70 years with acute or convalescent COVID-19. The chain couples TRBV7-9 to TRBJ1-3; D unresolved. The CDR3 nucleotides read TGTGCCAGCAGCTTCATTGAGGGAAACACCATATATTTT. The encoded protein is CASSFIEGNTIYF.